This T cell receptor (beta chain) was identified during a study of T-cell reconstitution after alpha-beta-depleted transplantation in children. It was with unique molecular identifiers that the TCRbeta library was prepared. TCRdb re-derived calls from the PCR reads in MiXCR, one entry per CDR3 protein. The sample has about 340,000 distinct CDR3 sequences, roughly 13% seen once. Trimming cost V 0 bases and J 0 bases, with 6 bases left between them. The CDR3 spans 16 residues. This clonotype was seen many times. V and J are TRBV12-3 or TRBV12-4 and TRBJ2-6; D gene unclear. The receptor's source is a human donor who donated a stem cell graft to a child with Fanconi anemia. The sample in question was PBMCs, obtained from the stem cell graft. CDR3 sequence reads: CASSLAVLSGANVLTF. The CDR3 coding sequence is TGTGCCAGCAGTTTAGCTGTTCTCTCTGGGGCCAACGTCCTGACTTTC.